The clone carrying this T cell receptor beta chain has just a few counts. This sample was taken from a study of T-cell reconstitution after alpha-beta-depleted transplantation in children. This CDR3 is 14 amino acids long. The V gene end was trimmed by 0 bases and the J gene end by 5 bases; junction bases not matched to a gene: 1. Unique molecular identifiers were incorporated during preparation of the TCRbeta library. A single record per CDR3 protein comes from TCRdb applying MiXCR to the PCR reads. The data show some 490,000 distinct CDR3 sequences, with around 12% seen just once and around 5.8% held by the top ten.

The TCR was taken from a human donor who donated a stem cell graft to a child with combined immunodeficiency. The genes are TRBV12-3 or TRBV12-4 and TRBJ2-5, with TRBD1 identical over 9 bases. The sequences come from PBMCs from the stem cell graft donor, collected from the stem cell graft. This CDR3 reads CASSLADRGETQYF. Here the CDR3 DNA reads TGTGCCAGCAGTTTAGCAGACAGGGGGGAGACCCAGTACTTC.